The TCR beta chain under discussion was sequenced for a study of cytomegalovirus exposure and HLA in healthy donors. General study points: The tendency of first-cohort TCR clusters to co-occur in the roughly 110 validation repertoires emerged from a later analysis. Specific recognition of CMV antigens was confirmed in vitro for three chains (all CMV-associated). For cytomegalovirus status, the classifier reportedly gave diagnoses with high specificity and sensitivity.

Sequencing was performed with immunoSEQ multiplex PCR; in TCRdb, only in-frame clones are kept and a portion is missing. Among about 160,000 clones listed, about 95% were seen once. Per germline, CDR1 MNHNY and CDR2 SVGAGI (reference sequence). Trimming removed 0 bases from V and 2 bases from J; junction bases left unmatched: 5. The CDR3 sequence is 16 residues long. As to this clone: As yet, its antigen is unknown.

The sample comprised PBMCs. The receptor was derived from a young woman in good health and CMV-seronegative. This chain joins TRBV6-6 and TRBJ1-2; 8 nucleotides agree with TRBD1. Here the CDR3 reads CASSYSGAGGNYGYTF. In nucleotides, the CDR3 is TGTGCCAGCAGTTACTCGGGAGCAGGGGGCAACTATGGCTACACCTTC.